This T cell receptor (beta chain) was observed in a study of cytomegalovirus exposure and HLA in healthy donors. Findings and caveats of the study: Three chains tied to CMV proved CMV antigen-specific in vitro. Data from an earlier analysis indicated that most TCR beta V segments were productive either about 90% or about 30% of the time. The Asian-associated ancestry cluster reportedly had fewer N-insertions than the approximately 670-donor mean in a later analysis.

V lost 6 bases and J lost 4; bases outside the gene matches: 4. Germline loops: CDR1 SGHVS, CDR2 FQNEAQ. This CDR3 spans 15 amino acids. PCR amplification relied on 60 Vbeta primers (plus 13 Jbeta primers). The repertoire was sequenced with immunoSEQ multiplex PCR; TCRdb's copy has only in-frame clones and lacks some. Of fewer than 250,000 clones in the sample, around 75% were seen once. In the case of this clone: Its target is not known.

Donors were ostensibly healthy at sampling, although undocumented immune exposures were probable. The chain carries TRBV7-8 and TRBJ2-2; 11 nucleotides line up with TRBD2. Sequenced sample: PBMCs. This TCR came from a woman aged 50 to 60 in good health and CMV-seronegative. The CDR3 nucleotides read TGTGCCAGCAGACAGACTAGCGGGACCACCGGGGAGCTGTTTTTT. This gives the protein CASRQTSGTTGELFF. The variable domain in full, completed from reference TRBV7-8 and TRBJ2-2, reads GAGVSQSPRYKVAKRGQDVALRCDPISGHVSLFWYQQALGQGPEFLTYFQNEAQLDKSGLPSDRFFAERPEGSVSTLKIQRTQQEDSAVYLCASRQTSGTTGELFFGEGSRLTVL.